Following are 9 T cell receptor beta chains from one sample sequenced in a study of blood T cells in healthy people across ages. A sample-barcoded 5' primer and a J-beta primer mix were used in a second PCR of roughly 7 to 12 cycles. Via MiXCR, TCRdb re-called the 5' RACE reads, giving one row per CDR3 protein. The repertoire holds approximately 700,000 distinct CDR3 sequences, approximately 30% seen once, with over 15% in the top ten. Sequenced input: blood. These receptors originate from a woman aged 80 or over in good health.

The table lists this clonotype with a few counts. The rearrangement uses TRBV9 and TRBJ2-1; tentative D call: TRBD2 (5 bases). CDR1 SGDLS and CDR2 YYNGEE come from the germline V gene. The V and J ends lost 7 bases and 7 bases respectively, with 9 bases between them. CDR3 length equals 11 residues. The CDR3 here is CASQRQNEQFF. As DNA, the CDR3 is TGTGCCAGCCAGCGGCAGAATGAGCAGTTCTTC.

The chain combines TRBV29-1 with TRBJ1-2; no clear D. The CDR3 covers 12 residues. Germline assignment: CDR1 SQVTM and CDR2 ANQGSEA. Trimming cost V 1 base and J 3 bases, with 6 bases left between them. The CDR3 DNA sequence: TGCAGCGTTGAAGTCGGAGACTATGGCTACACCTTC. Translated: CSVEVGDYGYTF. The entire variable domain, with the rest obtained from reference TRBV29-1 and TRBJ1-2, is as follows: SAVISQKPSRDICQRGTSLTIQCQVDSQVTMMFWYRQQPGQSLTLIATANQGSEATYESGFVIDKFPISRPNLTFSTLTVSNMSPEDSSIYLCSVEVGDYGYTFGSGTRLTVV.

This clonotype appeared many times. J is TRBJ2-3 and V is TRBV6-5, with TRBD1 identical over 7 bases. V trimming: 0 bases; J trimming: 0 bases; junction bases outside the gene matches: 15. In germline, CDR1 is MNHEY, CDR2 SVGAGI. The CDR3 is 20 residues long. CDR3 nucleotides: TGTGCCAGCAGTTACTCGAGTAGTGAAACAGGGGAAAATAGCACAGATACGCAGTATTTT. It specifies CASSYSSSETGENSTDTQYF.

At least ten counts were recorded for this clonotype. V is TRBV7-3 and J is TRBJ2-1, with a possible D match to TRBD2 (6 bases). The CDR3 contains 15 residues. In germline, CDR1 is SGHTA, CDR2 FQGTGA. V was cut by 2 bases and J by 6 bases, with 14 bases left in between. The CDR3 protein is CASSLRRGGINEQFF. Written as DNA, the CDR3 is TGTGCCAGCAGCTTACGGAGGGGAGGCATCAATGAGCAGTTCTTC.

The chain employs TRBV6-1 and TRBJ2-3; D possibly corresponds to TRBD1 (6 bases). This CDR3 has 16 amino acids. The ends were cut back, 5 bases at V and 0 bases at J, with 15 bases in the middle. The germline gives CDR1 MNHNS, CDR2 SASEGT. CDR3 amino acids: CASSPRLDRSTDTQYF. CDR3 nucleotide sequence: TGTGCCAGCAGTCCTCGTCTGGACAGAAGCACAGATACGCAGTATTTT.

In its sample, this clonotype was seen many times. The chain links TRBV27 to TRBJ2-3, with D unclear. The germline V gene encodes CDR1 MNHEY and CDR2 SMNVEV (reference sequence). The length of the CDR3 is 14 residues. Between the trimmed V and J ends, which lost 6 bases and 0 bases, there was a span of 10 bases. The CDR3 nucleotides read TGTGCCAGCAGCCCCCGGTCTAGCACAGATACGCAGTATTTT. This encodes CASSPRSSTDTQYF.

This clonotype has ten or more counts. The CDR3 DNA sequence: TGTGCCAGCAGCACCGGGACTAGCGGGGGGGCCCGGGAGACCCAGTACTTC. Protein product: CASSTGTSGGARETQYF. The gene calls are TRBV7-8 and TRBJ2-5; TRBD2 matches 16 bases. Germline-derived CDR1 and CDR2 are SGHVS and FQNEAQ. CDR3 length: 17 amino acids. Losses at the gene ends were 5 bases for V and 5 bases for J; bases not matched to a gene: 8.

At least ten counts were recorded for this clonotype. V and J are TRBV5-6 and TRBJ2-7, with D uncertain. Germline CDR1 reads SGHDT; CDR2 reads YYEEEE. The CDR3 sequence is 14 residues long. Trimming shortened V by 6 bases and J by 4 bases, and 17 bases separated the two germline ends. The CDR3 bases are TGTGCCAGCACCCTTGGTCTTCAGACTTACGAGCAGTACTTC. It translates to CASTLGLQTYEQYF.

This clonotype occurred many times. CDR3 amino acids: CSATGSRQFDTQYF. The CDR3 DNA is TGCAGTGCCACCGGGTCTAGACAATTCGATACGCAGTATTTT. The chain is built from TRBV20-1 and TRBJ2-3; no firm D call. Trimming shortened V by 6 bases and J by 6 bases, and 19 bases separated the two germline ends. The germline V gene has CDR1 DFQATT and CDR2 SNEGSKA (reference sequence). CDR3 length equals 14 residues.